These T cell receptor beta chains were read from a single sample in a study of T cells in Graves' hyperthyroidism and ophthalmopathy. TCRdb fed the multiplex PCR reads into MiXCR, producing one record per CDR3 protein. This repertoire shows about 180,000 distinct CDR3 sequences, about 17% found once; its top ten account for roughly 29%. The sequenced sample was blood. These TCRs come from a woman in her fifties or sixties with Graves' hyperthyroidism. Each CDR3 is given with its conserved first and last residue. The order of the fields is J gene, V gene, D gene, clone size, CDR3 DNA, CDR3 protein. A D gene is named only where the DNA matches it firmly. Rows may omit the clone size; those that give it use once, few, many or a size class.

J: TRBJ1-2; V: TRBV9; D: TRBD1; size: few; DNA: TGTGCCAGCGGCGGGGACAGGGGGCGACTTGGCTACACCTTC; CDR3: CASGGDRGRLGYTF
J: TRBJ1-3; V: TRBV9; D: -; size: few; DNA: TGTGCCAGCAGCGGGGGAATTACTGGAAACACCATATATTTT; CDR3: CASSGGITGNTIYF
J: TRBJ2-1; V: TRBV11-2; D: -; size: once; DNA: TGTGCCAGCAGCTTAGGGGGATTCACCTACAATGAGCAGTTCTTC; CDR3: CASSLGGFTYNEQFF
J: TRBJ2-1; V: TRBV2; D: TRBD2; size: many; DNA: TGTGCCAGCAGTGAAGCGAGCGGGGCCTACAATGAGCAGTTCTTC; CDR3: CASSEASGAYNEQFF
J: TRBJ1-6; V: TRBV12-3/TRBV12-4; D: -; size: many; DNA: TGTGCCAGCAGTTTCGGGGCCACAATGATTAATTCACCCCTCCACTTT; CDR3: CASSFGATMINSPLHF
J: TRBJ2-2; V: TRBV6-1; D: TRBD2; size: many; DNA: TGTGCCAGCAGTAGACTAGCGGGGTCCGGGGAGCTGTTTTTT; CDR3: CASSRLAGSGELFF
J: TRBJ2-7; V: TRBV19; D: TRBD2; size: few; DNA: TGTGCCAGTAGCCCCCGGTCGGGGGGAAGCTCCTACGAGCAGTACTTC; CDR3: CASSPRSGGSSYEQYF
J: TRBJ2-2; V: TRBV27; D: TRBD2; size: many; DNA: TGTGCCAGCAGTTCGGGACTAGCGGGGGCCACCGGGGAGCTGTTTTTT; CDR3: CASSSGLAGATGELFF
J: TRBJ2-3; V: TRBV27; D: -; size: many; DNA: TGTGCCAGCAGTTTAGGACCCACAGATACGCAGTATTTT; CDR3: CASSLGPTDTQYF
J: TRBJ2-5; V: TRBV6-1; D: -; size: -; DNA: TGTGCCAGCAGTGCTTACCCGGAGACCCAGTGCTTC; CDR3: CASSAYPETQCF
J: TRBJ2-3; V: TRBV7-3; D: -; size: many; DNA: TGTGCCAGCAGCTTAATCGGGGGTTTCACAGATACGCAGTATTTT; CDR3: CASSLIGGFTDTQYF
J: TRBJ1-2; V: TRBV20-1; D: -; size: many; DNA: TGCAGTGCTAGAGATAGGACGGACTATGGCTACACCTTC; CDR3: CSARDRTDYGYTF
J: TRBJ2-2; V: TRBV28; D: -; size: -; DNA: TGTGCCACCCCCAGGGCGAACACCGGGGAGCTGTTTTTT; CDR3: CATPRANTGELFF
J: TRBJ1-2; V: TRBV6-1; D: TRBD1; size: few; DNA: TGTGCCAGCAGCCGGGACAGCTTTAACTATGGCTACACCTTC; CDR3: CASSRDSFNYGYTF
J: TRBJ2-7; V: TRBV25-1; D: TRBD1; size: many; DNA: TGTGCCAGCAGTGATTCGGGACAGGGCCCCTACGAGCAGTACTTC; CDR3: CASSDSGQGPYEQYF
J: TRBJ2-7; V: TRBV4-3; D: TRBD2; size: -; DNA: TGCGCCAGCAGCCAATTGATAGCGGGGAGACCCTACGAGCAGTACTTC; CDR3: CASSQLIAGRPYEQYF
J: TRBJ2-7; V: TRBV19; D: -; size: many; DNA: TGTGCCAGTAGTATAGGGACCCGGGAATACGAGCAGTACTTC; CDR3: CASSIGTREYEQYF
J: TRBJ2-5; V: TRBV4-1; D: -; size: few; DNA: TGCGCCAGCAGCCAAGTCGAGGGGGAGACCCAGTACTTC; CDR3: CASSQVEGETQYF
J: TRBJ2-7; V: TRBV6-4; D: -; size: -; DNA: TGTGCCAGCATAAGGGCGGGGAGCTCCTACGAGCAGTACTTC; CDR3: CASIRAGSSYEQYF
J: TRBJ1-2; V: TRBV9; D: -; size: many; DNA: TGTGCCAGCAGCGTAGCCCAGGACAGTGGTGAGGGCTACACCTTC; CDR3: CASSVAQDSGEGYTF
J: TRBJ2-3; V: TRBV20-1; D: TRBD1; size: -; DNA: TGCAGTGCTGGGCCCCGGGACAGGGCGGGCACAGATACGCAGTATTTT; CDR3: CSAGPRDRAGTDTQYF
J: TRBJ1-4; V: TRBV3-1; D: TRBD1; size: many; DNA: TGTGCCAGCAGCCAACCAACAGGGGGACCGAATGAAAAACTGTTTTTT; CDR3: CASSQPTGGPNEKLFF
J: TRBJ1-1; V: TRBV19; D: TRBD1; size: many; DNA: TGTGCCAGTAGTATGGACAGGGCGGCTGAAGCTTTCTTT; CDR3: CASSMDRAAEAFF
J: TRBJ2-5; V: TRBV12-3/TRBV12-4; D: -; size: many; DNA: TGTGCCAGCAATCCGGAGATTAGGACCCAGTACTTC; CDR3: CASNPEIRTQYF
J: TRBJ1-4; V: TRBV12-3/TRBV12-4; D: TRBD1; size: many; DNA: TGTGCCACCGGAGGGGGCATCTCAACTAATGAAAAACTGTTTTTT; CDR3: CATGGGISTNEKLFF
J: TRBJ1-2; V: TRBV6-2/TRBV6-3; D: TRBD1; size: many; DNA: TGTGCCAGCAGTTATCCAGGGGGCTATGGCTACACCTTC; CDR3: CASSYPGGYGYTF
J: TRBJ2-1; V: TRBV9; D: TRBD2; size: -; DNA: TGTGCCAGCAGCCCACCTAGCGGGACCATGCCTTACAATGAGCAGTTCTTC; CDR3: CASSPPSGTMPYNEQFF
J: TRBJ1-5; V: TRBV5-6; D: -; size: -; DNA: TGTGCCAGCAGCTCCGACAATAGCAATCAGCCCCAGCATTTT; CDR3: CASSSDNSNQPQHF
J: TRBJ2-3; V: TRBV4-3; D: -; size: -; DNA: TGCGCCAGCAGCCAAGGCGAGAGCACAGATACGCAGTATTTT; CDR3: CASSQGESTDTQYF
J: TRBJ2-7; V: TRBV6-1; D: -; size: many; DNA: TGTGCCAGCAGAGACGCCCTGATCTACGAGCAGTACTTC; CDR3: CASRDALIYEQYF
J: TRBJ1-2; V: TRBV19; D: TRBD1; size: many; DNA: TGTGCCAGTAGCCCCCGGGACAGTCGGGGCTACACCTTC; CDR3: CASSPRDSRGYTF
J: TRBJ2-1; V: TRBV27; D: -; size: -; DNA: TGTGCCAGCAGTTTATCGGGACACCCTGAGCAGTTCTTC; CDR3: CASSLSGHPEQFF
J: TRBJ1-2; V: TRBV6-2/TRBV6-3; D: -; size: many; DNA: TGTGCCAGCAGCCCCTCCGGGGGCCAAGTGAATCTCTATGGCTACACCTTC; CDR3: CASSPSGGQVNLYGYTF
J: TRBJ1-2; V: TRBV29-1; D: -; size: many; DNA: TGCAGCGTCCTTGACCGGCCCCCCTATGGCTACACCTTC; CDR3: CSVLDRPPYGYTF
J: TRBJ1-2; V: TRBV27; D: -; size: many; DNA: TGTGCCAGCAGTCCAACAGAGGGCCGGGGTGGCTACACCTTC; CDR3: CASSPTEGRGGYTF
J: TRBJ1-5; V: TRBV5-5; D: -; size: many; DNA: TGTGCCAGCAGCTTGGGGGTGGGGAATCAGCCCCAGCATTTT; CDR3: CASSLGVGNQPQHF
J: TRBJ2-1; V: TRBV6-2/TRBV6-3; D: TRBD2; size: many; DNA: TGTGCCAGCAGGTTAGCGGGGGCCCGTTCTGAGCAGTTCTTC; CDR3: CASRLAGARSEQFF
J: TRBJ2-1; V: TRBV24-1; D: TRBD2; size: -; DNA: TGTGCCGCAGGCTCCCCCTGGGACTACCATAACACTTACAATGAGCAGTTCTTC; CDR3: CAAGSPWDYHNTYNEQFF
J: TRBJ2-2; V: TRBV11-3; D: -; size: -; DNA: TGTGCCAGCAGCTTATCCGCTGGGACGAAGCTGTTTTTT; CDR3: CASSLSAGTKLFF
J: TRBJ2-3; V: TRBV2; D: TRBD2; size: many; DNA: TGTGCCAGCAGTGAAGCGCTTCGGACTAGCGGAGTTACAGATACGCAGTATTTT; CDR3: CASSEALRTSGVTDTQYF
J: TRBJ2-7; V: TRBV28; D: -; size: many; DNA: TGTGCCAGCAGGAACAGGGATTCCTACGAGCAGTACTTC; CDR3: CASRNRDSYEQYF
J: TRBJ2-7; V: TRBV4-1; D: -; size: many; DNA: TGCGCCAGCAGCCAAGAAACGGCAGTAACAAGCTACGAGCAGTACTTC; CDR3: CASSQETAVTSYEQYF
J: TRBJ2-3; V: TRBV2; D: -; size: many; DNA: TGTGCCAGCAGTCAGAGAGGGGGGCTTCGCACAGATACGCAGTATTTT; CDR3: CASSQRGGLRTDTQYF
J: TRBJ2-3; V: TRBV7-9; D: -; size: many; DNA: TGTGCCAGCAGCTTAGTCGTTAGGTTAAGTACGGAAACAACAGATACGCAGTATTTT; CDR3: CASSLVVRLSTETTDTQYF
J: TRBJ2-2; V: TRBV6-1; D: TRBD1; size: many; DNA: TGTGCCAGCAGTAGACAGGGAGTCAACACCGGGGAGCTGTTTTTT; CDR3: CASSRQGVNTGELFF
J: TRBJ2-1; V: TRBV4-1; D: TRBD1; size: -; DNA: TGCGCCAGCAGTAGGTCCGGACAGGGGAGGGATGAGCAGTTCTTC; CDR3: CASSRSGQGRDEQFF
J: TRBJ2-7; V: TRBV6-5; D: TRBD1; size: many; DNA: TGTGCCAGCAGTTACTCGGGGACAGTCAGTGCGTACGAGCAGTACTTC; CDR3: CASSYSGTVSAYEQYF
J: TRBJ2-3; V: TRBV11-2; D: -; size: once; DNA: TGTGCCAGCAGCTTACGCGGGACATCCACAGATACGCAGTATTTT; CDR3: CASSLRGTSTDTQYF
J: TRBJ1-1; V: TRBV20-1; D: TRBD1; size: many; DNA: TGCAGTGCTGTCCGGGACAGGGTAGACACTGAAGCTTTCTTT; CDR3: CSAVRDRVDTEAFF
J: TRBJ2-1; V: TRBV10-3; D: TRBD2; size: few; DNA: TGTGCCACCAAGCGGGGGGGGGCCTATACCAATGAGCAGTTCTTC; CDR3: CATKRGGAYTNEQFF
J: TRBJ2-3; V: TRBV10-3; D: -; size: many; DNA: TGTGCCATCAGTCCCCCCGGGACGGCCCTGGGGACGGCCCGTGCTGTGCAGTATTTT; CDR3: CAISPPGTALGTARAVQYF